The sequence of this T cell receptor beta chain was determined in a study of Ad26.COV2.S vaccination and SARS-CoV-2 variants. The CDR3 is 18 amino acids. The V gene lost 3 bases and the J gene lost 1 base, with 20 bases spanning the gap. Germline V gene lookup returns CDR1 LNHDA and CDR2 SQIVND (reference sequence). Treatment defined: roughly 19 received Ad26.COV2.S at low or high dose, single or two shots; about 5 received placebo; per-sample allocation not given. Specimen acquisition occurred on day 63 following the initial vaccine or placebo injection. The donor was a Boston adult aged 18-55 years. Using immunoSEQ multiplex PCR, the repertoire was profiled, and TCRdb retains in-frame clones only, with some absent. The repertoire holds more than 300,000 clones, just over 85% seen once, with under 2% in the top ten.

The specimen comprised peripheral blood, sampled in a trial of Ad26.COV2.S vaccine versus placebo. The source of this sequence is a person aged 18-60 years who received the Ad26.COV2.S COVID-19 vaccine or a placebo. This rearrangement joins TRBV19 to TRBJ2-3; weak D call: TRBD1 (6 bases). CDR3 sequence: CASSMGIIQGRRTDTQYF. For the CDR3, the DNA is TGTGCCAGTAGTATGGGTATAATACAGGGCCGTCGCACAGATACGCAGTATTTT.